This T cell receptor beta chain was sequenced during a study of response to subunit inactivated influenza vaccine. TCRdb called the RT-PCR reads again in MiXCR, with one record for every CDR3 protein. Here the sample spans around 790,000 distinct CDR3 sequences, less than 25% being singletons. This sequence originates from a man aged 45 to 65 who received an inactivated influenza vaccine. The sequenced sample was PBMCs from blood, obtained roughly 5 days after vaccination.

In DNA, the CDR3 is TGCAGTGCCGTCGACAGTCCTAATCAGCCCCAGCATTTT. It specifies CSAVDSPNQPQHF. The chain recombines TRBV20-1 with TRBJ1-5, with TRBD1 as a possible D gene (5 bases). CDR1 DFQATT and CDR2 SNEGSKA come from the germline V gene (reference sequence). Trimming shortened V by 6 bases and J by 4 bases, and 13 bases separated the two germline ends. The CDR3 covers 13 residues.